The present TCR beta chain was sequenced within a study of immune evolution from preneoplasia to lung adenocarcinoma. Study-level points and caveats: Highest clonality occurred in KRAS-mutant, not EGFR-mutant or double wild-type, nodules.

Comments on this clone: Its antigen remains unknown.

CDR3 length: 12 amino acids. Germline-derived CDR1 and CDR2 are GTSNPN and SVGIG (reference sequence). The junction had 5 bases not matched to a gene; V was cut back by 3 bases and J by 10 bases. Clones were sequenced by immunoSEQ multiplex PCR, and TCRdb holds only the in-frame ones, with some missing. This table has roughly 14,000 clones, about 80% appearing once. This receptor was taken from a person aged 65-85 years with lung adenocarcinoma. Sequencing input: FFPE minimally invasive lung adenocarcinoma tissue. J is TRBJ1-4 and V is TRBV30; TRBD1 matches at 7 bases. CDR3 nucleotide sequence: TGTGCCTGGAGATCCCAGGGGGGAAAACTGTTTTTT. Amino acid sequence: CAWRSQGGKLFF.